The clone carrying this TCR beta chain was seen a few times. Arm-PCR of CDR3 regions with iRepertoire HTBI primers generated TCR beta libraries. One entry per CDR3 protein, called by TCRdb with MiXCR from the multiplex PCR reads. Among roughly 430,000 distinct CDR3 sequences listed, roughly a fifth were seen once. Sample time point: persistent/refractory GD, antithyroid drugs over 5 years with positive TRAb. RNA isolated from PBMCs was used to make the TCR library. This entry belongs to a study of regulatory T cells in long-lasting Graves disease. Specimen: peripheral blood mononuclear cells (PBMCs), collected when the disease was refractory, from a patient treated with antithyroid drugs. The clonotype comes from a female donor with Graves disease.

CDR3 sequence reads: CASSLAEGKGDTQYF. In DNA form, the CDR3 reads TGCGCCAGCAGCTTGGCCGAAGGCAAGGGGGATACGCAGTATTTT. V and J are TRBV5-1 and TRBJ2-3; D possibly corresponds to TRBD1 (5 bases). Trimming cost V 0 bases and J 6 bases, with 14 bases left between them. Germline-derived CDR1 and CDR2 are SGHRS and YFSETQ. This CDR3 is 15 amino acids long.